This T cell receptor (beta chain) was sequenced for a study of PD-1 blockade in classical Hodgkin lymphoma. In its sample, this clone was seen a few times. The antigen is unknown. The CDR3 spans 16 residues. Data came from immunoSEQ multiplex PCR; TCRdb stores just in-frame clones and leaves some out. This table has about 42,000 clones, around two thirds appearing once. General observations from the study: Newly diagnosed and completely responding patients shared comparable baseline diversity. Whereas CD4+ TCR diversity had risen significantly by C4D1, CD8+ TCR diversity had not. Factors driving the repertoire differences, possibly disease activity or prior therapy, remain undefined. Individuals who commenced nivolumab within less than 1 year of ASCT were excluded.

Exposure to brentuximab vedotin varied, and each patient had relapsed following autologous stem cell transplantation. The TCR originated in a human donor with classical Hodgkin lymphoma. Sample: peripheral blood mononuclear cells (PBMCs), taken at baseline. The rearrangement links TRBV21-1 to TRBJ1-5; the DNA was not compared with TRBD1, the D call given in the table. TRBV21-1 has pseudogene status. Here the CDR3 reads CASSKAGTGPAQPQHF. The CDR3 DNA sequence: TGTGCCAGCAGCAAAGCTGGGACAGGCCCAGCGCAGCCCCAGCATTTT.